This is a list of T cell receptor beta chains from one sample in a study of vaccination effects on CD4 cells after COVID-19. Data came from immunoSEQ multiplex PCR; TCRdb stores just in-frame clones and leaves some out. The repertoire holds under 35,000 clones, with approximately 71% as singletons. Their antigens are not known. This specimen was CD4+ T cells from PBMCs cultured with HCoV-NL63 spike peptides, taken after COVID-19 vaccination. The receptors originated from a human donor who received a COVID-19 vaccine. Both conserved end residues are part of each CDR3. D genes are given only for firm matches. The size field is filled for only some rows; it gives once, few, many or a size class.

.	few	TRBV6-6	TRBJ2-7	CASRGPNYEQYF	TGTGCCAGCAGGGGGCCGAACTACGAGCAGTACTTC
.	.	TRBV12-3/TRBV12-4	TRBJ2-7	CASNSRGSEQYF	TGTGCCAGCAACAGTCGTGGGAGCGAGCAGTACTTC
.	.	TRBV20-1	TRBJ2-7	CSAGAYEQYF	TGCAGTGCTGGGGCGTACGAGCAGTACTTC
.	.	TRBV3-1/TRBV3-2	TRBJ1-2	CASSFRTEFYGYTF	TGTGCCAGCAGCTTTAGGACGGAGTTCTATGGCTACACCTTC
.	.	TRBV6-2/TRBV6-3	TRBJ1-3	CASSSKTGTGNTIYF	TGTGCCAGCAGTTCAAAAACAGGGACTGGAAACACCATATATTTT
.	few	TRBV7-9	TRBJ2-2	CAKTRGANTGELFF	TGTGCCAAGACCAGGGGCGCGAACACCGGGGAGCTGTTTTTT
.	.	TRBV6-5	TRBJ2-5	CASSNLREGAETQYF	TGTGCCAGCAGTAATCTCAGGGAGGGGGCGGAGACCCAGTACTTC
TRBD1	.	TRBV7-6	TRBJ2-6	CASSPRTGVLSGANVLTF	TGTGCCAGCAGCCCGCGGACAGGGGTACTCTCTGGGGCCAACGTCCTGACTTTC
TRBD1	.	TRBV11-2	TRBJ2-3	CASSQPGQGRGDTQYF	TGTGCCAGCAGCCAGCCGGGACAGGGGAGGGGGGATACGCAGTATTTT
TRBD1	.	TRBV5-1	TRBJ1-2	CASSPGTGPYGYTF	TGCGCCAGCAGCCCCGGGACAGGTCCCTATGGCTACACCTTC
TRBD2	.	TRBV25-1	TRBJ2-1	CASSELAGRGNEQFF	TGTGCCAGCAGTGAATTAGCGGGACGAGGCAATGAGCAGTTCTTC
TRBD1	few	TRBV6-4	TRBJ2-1	CASSDGQGNSNEQFF	TGTGCCAGCAGTGATGGACAGGGAAACTCTAATGAGCAGTTCTTC
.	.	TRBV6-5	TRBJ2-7	CASSYAGDYEQYF	TGTGCCAGCAGTTACGCTGGGGATTACGAGCAGTACTTC
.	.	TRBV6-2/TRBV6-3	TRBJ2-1	CASSSDTYNEQFF	TGTGCCAGCAGCTCTGACACCTACAATGAGCAGTTCTTC
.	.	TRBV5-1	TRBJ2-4	CASSLEGRATNIQYF	TGCGCCAGCAGCTTGGAGGGCAGGGCGACAAACATTCAGTACTTC
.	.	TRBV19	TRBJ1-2	CASSDEGTTNYGYTF	TGTGCCAGTAGTGACGAGGGGACAACTAACTATGGCTACACCTTC
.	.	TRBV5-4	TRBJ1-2	CASSFGVGDRGYTF	TGTGCCAGCAGCTTCGGCGTGGGGGACCGGGGCTACACCTTC
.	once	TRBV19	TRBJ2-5	CASSPQASQETQYF	TGTGCCAGTAGCCCACAAGCCTCCCAAGAGACCCAGTACTTC
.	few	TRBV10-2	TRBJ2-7	CASRATLQGTNSYEQYF	TGCGCCAGCAGGGCTACATTGCAGGGAACCAACTCCTACGAGCAGTACTTC
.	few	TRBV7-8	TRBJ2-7	CASSLEGSTYEQYF	TGTGCCAGCAGCTTAGAAGGCAGTACCTACGAGCAGTACTTC
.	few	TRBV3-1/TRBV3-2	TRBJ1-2	CASSQEVTRQGYTF	TGTGCCAGCAGCCAAGAAGTTACGAGGCAGGGCTACACCTTC
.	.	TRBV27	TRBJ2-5	CASSLTSRDPVGRTQYF	TGTGCCAGCAGTTTGACATCCCGGGACCCCGTCGGGAGGACCCAGTACTTC
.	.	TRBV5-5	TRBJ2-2	CASSLGTAYSNTGELFF	TGTGCCAGCAGCTTGGGGACAGCCTACTCGAACACCGGGGAGCTGTTTTTT
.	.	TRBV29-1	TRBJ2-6	CSAAISSGANVLTF	TGCAGCGCGGCGATAAGCTCTGGGGCCAACGTCCTGACTTTC
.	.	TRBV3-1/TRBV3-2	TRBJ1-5	CASSQVSGSNQPQHF	TGTGCCAGCAGCCAAGTCAGCGGTAGCAATCAGCCCCAGCATTTT
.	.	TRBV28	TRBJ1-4	CASRRTVNEKLFF	TGTGCCAGCAGGAGGACAGTCAATGAAAAACTGTTTTTT
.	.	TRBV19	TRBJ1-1	CASSGTPSGTEAFF	TGTGCCAGTAGTGGGACACCCTCAGGCACTGAAGCTTTCTTT
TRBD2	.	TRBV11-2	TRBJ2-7	CASSFSSGGAYEQYF	TGTGCCAGCAGCTTCTCTAGCGGGGGGGCTTACGAGCAGTACTTC
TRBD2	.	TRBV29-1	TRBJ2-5	CSVVPAGGRETQYF	TGCAGCGTTGTACCAGCGGGGGGGAGGGAGACCCAGTACTTC
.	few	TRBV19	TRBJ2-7	CASSTGAFSSYEQYF	TGTGCCAGTAGCACCGGGGCCTTTAGCTCCTACGAGCAGTACTTC
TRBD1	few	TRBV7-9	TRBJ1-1	CASSPSRYPGQGNTEAFF	TGTGCCAGCAGCCCAAGCAGGTACCCGGGACAGGGGAACACTGAAGCTTTCTTT
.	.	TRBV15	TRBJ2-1	CATSRTPGTIRNEQFF	TGTGCCACCAGCAGGACCCCGGGGACCATTCGCAATGAGCAGTTCTTC
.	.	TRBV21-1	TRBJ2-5	CASSKERKETQYF	TGTGCCAGCAGCAAAGAACGTAAAGAGACCCAGTACTTC
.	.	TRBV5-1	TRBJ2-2	CASSPASRGTGELFF	TGCGCCAGCAGCCCGGCGAGTCGCGGCACCGGGGAGCTGTTTTTT
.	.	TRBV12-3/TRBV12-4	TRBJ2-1	CASSRGLSRFF	TGTGCCAGCAGTCGGGGACTCTCGAGGTTCTTC
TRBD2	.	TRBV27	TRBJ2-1	CASIPGTSGSSYNEQFF	TGTGCCAGCATTCCCGGGACTAGCGGAAGCTCCTACAATGAGCAGTTCTTC
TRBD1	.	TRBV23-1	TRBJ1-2	CASSQSTSGDRQSANYGYTF	TGCGCCAGCAGTCAATCGACTTCGGGGGACAGACAATCAGCTAACTATGGCTACACCTTC
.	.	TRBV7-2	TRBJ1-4	CASSSQTLVGEKLFF	TGTGCCAGCAGCTCACAGACTTTGGTCGGAGAAAAACTGTTTTTT
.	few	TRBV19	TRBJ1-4	CASSPQDRINEKLFF	TGTGCCAGTAGTCCTCAAGACAGGATAAATGAAAAACTGTTTTTT
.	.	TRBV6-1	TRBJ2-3	CASSGAIGPDTQYF	TGTGCCAGCAGTGGAGCGATAGGCCCAGATACGCAGTATTTT
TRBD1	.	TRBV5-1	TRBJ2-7	CASSLGTGSAEQYF	TGCGCCAGCAGCTTGGGGACAGGGTCTGCCGAGCAGTACTTC
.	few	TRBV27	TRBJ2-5	CASRDSYQETQYF	TGTGCCAGCAGGGACAGTTACCAAGAGACCCAGTACTTC
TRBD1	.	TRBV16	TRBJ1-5	CASSRVGTGTLGQPQHF	TGTGCCAGCAGCCGCGTCGGGACAGGGACCCTAGGGCAGCCCCAGCATTTT
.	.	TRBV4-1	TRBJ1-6	CASSQAQDNSPLHF	TGCGCCAGCAGCCAAGCCCAGGACAATTCACCCCTCCACTTT
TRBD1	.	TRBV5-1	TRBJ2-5	CASSLGWTGAQETQYF	TGCGCCAGCAGCTTGGGGTGGACAGGGGCCCAAGAGACCCAGTACTTC
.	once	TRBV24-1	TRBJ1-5	CATSDQGQPQHF	TGTGCCACCAGTGATCAGGGTCAGCCCCAGCATTTT
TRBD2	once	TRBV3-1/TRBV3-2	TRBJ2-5	CASSQELAGEQETQYF	TGTGCCAGCAGCCAAGAACTAGCGGGGGAACAAGAGACCCAGTACTTC
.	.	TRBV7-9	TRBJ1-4	CASSFRWNEKLFF	TGTGCCAGCAGCTTCCGCTGGAATGAAAAACTGTTTTTT
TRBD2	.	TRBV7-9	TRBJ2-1	CASRLGGGEQFF	TGTGCCAGCAGGCTCGGGGGGGGCGAGCAGTTCTTC
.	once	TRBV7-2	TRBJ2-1	CASSLDVSGTYNEQFF	TGTGCCAGCAGCTTAGATGTGAGTGGAACCTACAATGAGCAGTTCTTC
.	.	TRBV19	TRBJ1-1	CASSITTSMNTEAFF	TGTGCCAGTAGTATAACAACGAGCATGAACACTGAAGCTTTCTTT
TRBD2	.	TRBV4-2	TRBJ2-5	CASSPGLAGQEETQYF	TGTGCCAGCAGCCCTGGACTAGCGGGACAGGAAGAGACCCAGTACTTC
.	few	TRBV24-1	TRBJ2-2	CATSSGSETGELFF	TGTGCCACCAGTAGTGGTAGCGAAACCGGGGAGCTGTTTTTT
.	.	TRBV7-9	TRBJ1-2	CASSPVQDYTF	TGTGCCAGCAGCCCTGTACAGGACTACACCTTC
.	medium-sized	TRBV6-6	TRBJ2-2	CASNGKYTGELFF	TGTGCCAGCAATGGGAAATACACCGGGGAGCTGTTTTTT